The present T cell receptor beta chain was sequenced within a study of T cells in Graves' hyperthyroidism and ophthalmopathy. Notes on the study in general: The model's output predicted ophthalmopathy at a median of 6.5 months prior to onset.

Trimming cost V 7 bases and J 4 bases, with 13 bases left between them. The CDR3 is 12 amino acids. CDR1 SQVTM and CDR2 ANQGSEA come from the germline V gene. Amplification of TCR beta CDR3 regions was performed using RNA transcripts as template. Primed by the HTBI set, a first-round RT-PCR was run on the TCR CDR3. TCRdb re-called the multiplex PCR reads with MiXCR, one entry per CDR3 protein. The data show a few hundred thousand distinct CDR3 sequences, about a sixth seen once. This clonotype was counted many times. What it recognizes is unknown. It was uncontrolled infection, other autoimmune disease, pregnancy or lactation that excluded patients.

Sequenced sample: blood. This chain connects TRBV29-1 to TRBJ1-1; TRBD1 is a possible D gene (6 bases). The source of this sequence is a woman between 18 and 30 years old with Graves' hyperthyroidism. The CDR3 reads CSGGGRSTEAFF. In DNA, the CDR3 is TGCAGCGGAGGGGGTCGGAGCACTGAAGCTTTCTTT.